The 20 T cell receptor beta chains in this list originate from one sample, sequenced in a study of blood T cell repertoires in COVID-19. TCRdb keeps only in-frame clones here, not all; method: immunoSEQ multiplex PCR. The top ten hold approximately 3.8% of the sample, which has 300,000 or so clones, over 80% seen once. The source material was peripheral blood. These receptor sequences come from a woman in her fifties or sixties with active or convalescent COVID-19.

This clone was detected once. This chain uses TRBV30 with TRBJ1-2, with D unresolved. Trimming pared 4 bases from V and 13 bases from J, leaving 13 bases between. The V gene's germline CDR1 is GTSNPN and CDR2 SVGIG (reference sequence). The CDR3 contains 10 residues. In nucleotides, the CDR3 is TGTGCCTGGATGGAGGGCTTCATCACCTTC. Translated: CAWMEGFITF.

This clone showed up just once. V usage is TRBV1 and J usage is TRBJ2-3; the table gives TRBD2 as D, unverified against the DNA. TRBV1 is tagged as a pseudogene. This CDR3 comprises 16 residues. The CDR3 sequence is CTSSQDHLAATDTQYF. The CDR3 region has the DNA TGCACCAGCAGCCAAGATCATCTAGCGGCAACAGATACGCAGTATTTT.

This chain links TRBV19 with TRBJ2-7; D is ambiguous. V lost 3 bases and J lost 6, with 12 bases in between. Germline V lookup: CDR1 LNHDA, CDR2 SQIVND (reference sequence). CDR3 length equals 13 residues. The CDR3 coding sequence is TGTGCCAGTAGTATTCAACGAACCAGCGAGCAGTACTTC. As protein: CASSIQRTSEQYF.

The chain links TRBV7-9 to TRBJ1-4; D gene uncertain. V was trimmed by 2 bases and J by 6 bases, leaving 4 bases between them. The length of the CDR3 is 12 residues. Germline assignment: CDR1 SEHNR and CDR2 FQNEAQ (reference sequence). This chain's CDR3 is CASSLRDEKLFF. The DNA for the CDR3 is TGTGCCAGCAGCTTAAGAGATGAAAAACTGTTTTTT.

This sequence joins TRBV19 and TRBJ2-3, with TRBD2 matching over 12 bases. Looked up from germline, CDR1 is LNHDA and CDR2 is SQIVND (reference sequence). This CDR3 comprises 16 residues. Trimming took 3 bases from V and 6 from J; bases not matched to a gene: 7. The CDR3 DNA follows: TGTGCCAGTAGTATCAGTCTAGCGGGAGGGCGGGATACGCAGTATTTT. Encoded protein: CASSISLAGGRDTQYF.

The chain joins TRBV7-2 to TRBJ2-7, with 11 bases aligning to TRBD2. Germline assignment: CDR1 SGHTA and CDR2 FQGNSA. The CDR3 is 14 residues long. J was trimmed by 5 bases and V by 5 bases; bases with no gene match: 5. Here the CDR3 DNA reads TGTGCCAGCAGCCCCCAGACTAGCGGGAACGAGCAGTACTTC. It codes for CASSPQTSGNEQYF.

The chain links TRBV5-8 to TRBJ1-5, with a tentative D call TRBD1 (6 bases). The germline V gene encodes CDR1 SGHTS and CDR2 YDEGEE. The CDR3 is 15 residues long. V shed 4 bases and J shed 2 bases, with 13 bases lying between them. CDR3 region: CASSLRAGGNQPQHF. For the CDR3, the DNA is TGTGCCAGCAGCCTCAGAGCAGGGGGCAATCAGCCCCAGCATTTT. The whole variable domain, remainder taken from reference TRBV5-8 and TRBJ1-5, is EAGVTQSPTHLIKTRGQQATLRCSPISGHTSVYWYQQALGLGLQFLLWYDEGEERNRGNFPPRFSGRQFPNYSSELNVNALELEDSALYLCASSLRAGGNQPQHFGDGTRLSIL.

The chain combines TRBV6-1 with TRBJ1-1; 9 bases match TRBD1. This CDR3 region has 15 residues. Germline CDR1 MNHNS, CDR2 SASEGT. After removal of 3 bases from V and 3 bases from J, the junction contained 5 bases not matched to a gene. CDR3 protein: CASSDPGQGYTEAFF. Here the CDR3 DNA reads TGTGCCAGCAGTGACCCCGGACAGGGGTACACTGAAGCTTTCTTT.

The chain uses TRBV3-1 (or the pseudogene TRBV3-2) and TRBJ1-4, with 9 bases lining up with TRBD1. Germline V gene data show CDR1 as LGHDT and CDR2 as YNNKEL (reference sequence). The CDR3 is made up of 17 amino acids. Trimming took 1 base from V and 4 from J; bases not matched to a gene: 7. Here the CDR3 reads CASSQGLTGGGNEKLFF. CDR3 nucleotide sequence: TGTGCCAGCAGCCAAGGCTTAACAGGGGGCGGTAATGAAAAACTGTTTTTT.

The V call is TRBV5-4, the J call TRBJ2-5; 10 nucleotides line up with TRBD2. V was pared by 8 bases and J by 5 bases, with 12 bases of the junction left unmatched. The germline gives CDR1 SGHNT, CDR2 YYREEE (reference sequence). The CDR3 has 15 residues. CDR3 in DNA: TGTGCCAGTGCTAGCGGGAGCCTCCGGGGGGAGACCCAGTACTTC. Translated: CASASGSLRGETQYF.

The CDR3 sequence: CATRTSGNRNKQETQYF. CDR3 nucleotide sequence: TGTGCCACAAGGACTAGCGGGAATCGGAATAAGCAAGAGACCCAGTACTTC. This rearrangement joins TRBV10-3 to TRBJ2-5; 12 bases map to TRBD2. CDR3 length: 17 residues. V trimming: 10 bases; J trimming: 2 bases; junction bases outside the gene matches: 14. CDR1 ENHRY and CDR2 SYGVKD come from the germline V gene.

This rearrangement joins TRBV28 to TRBJ1-4; 8 nucleotides match TRBD1. V dropped 6 bases and J dropped 6; count of bases not matched to a gene: 9. CDR1 MDHEN and CDR2 SYDVKM come from the germline V gene. The CDR3 is 15 residues long. DNA of the CDR3: TGTGCCAGCAGCCGTCCCGGGACAGGCGATGAAAAACTGTTTTTT. Translation gives CASSRPGTGDEKLFF. Combining the CDR3 with reference TRBV28 and TRBJ1-4 gives the whole variable domain DVKVTQSSRYLVKRTGEKVFLECVQDMDHENMFWYRQDPGLGLRLIYFSYDVKMKEKGDIPEGYSVSREKKERFSLILESASTNQTSMYLCASSRPGTGDEKLFFGSGTQLSVL.

This clone has more than one count but fewer than ten. The rearrangement links TRBV28 to TRBJ1-2, with 9 nucleotides matching TRBD1. This CDR3 spans 16 amino acids. Per germline, CDR1 MDHEN and CDR2 SYDVKM. The V segment lost 5 bases and the J segment 4 bases; nucleotides outside the gene matches: 11. The CDR3 DNA reads TGTGCCAGCAGTGTCCCCGGGACAGGGCTTACCTATGGCTACACCTTC. Residues: CASSVPGTGLTYGYTF.

Details on this clone: Additional DNA sequences in this sample encode the identical CDR3. V and J are TRBV30 and TRBJ1-2; the match to TRBD1 covers 7 bases. The CDR3 runs to 11 residues. The germline V gene encodes CDR1 GTSNPN and CDR2 SVGIG (reference sequence). Trimming at V came to 1 base and at J to 8 bases, leaving 1 base not matched to a gene. Here the CDR3 reads CAWSAGGGYTF. In nucleotides, the CDR3 is TGTGCCTGGAGTGCAGGGGGAGGCTACACCTTC. Based on the CDR3 plus reference TRBV30 and TRBJ1-2, the full variable domain is SQTIHQWPATLVQPVGSPLSLECTVEGTSNPNLYWYRQAAGRGLQLLFYSVGIGQISSEVPQNLSASRPQDRQFILSSKKLLLSDSGFYLCAWSAGGGYTFGSGTRLTVV.

V usage is TRBV10-3 and J usage is TRBJ2-3; 12 bases match TRBD2. The CDR3 loop spans 17 amino acids. The germline gives CDR1 ENHRY, CDR2 SYGVKD. Trimming removed 2 bases from V and 4 bases from J; junction bases left unmatched: 7. DNA for the CDR3: TGTGCCATCAGTGAGCCGGCTAGCGGGAGGGCATCAGATACGCAGTATTTT. Protein: CAISEPASGRASDTQYF.

Of note for this clone: Other DNA sequences of this sample code for an identical CDR3. J is TRBJ1-1 and V is TRBV3-1 (or the pseudogene TRBV3-2); 9 bases match TRBD1. The CDR3 has 15 residues. CDR1 and CDR2 (germline): LGHDT, YNNKEL (reference sequence). With 2 bases clipped from V and 8 bases from J, the junction kept 9 bases outside the gene matches. CDR3 nucleotide sequence: TGTGCCAGCAGCCAATGGCCGGGACAGGGAGGGGAAGCTTTCTTT. This gives the protein CASSQWPGQGGEAFF.

This sequence joins TRBV5-1 and TRBJ2-1; 7 bases are a match to TRBD2. The CDR3 runs 15 residues. CDR1 is SGHRS, CDR2 YFSETQ, per germline. Germline trimming cut 4 bases from V and 4 bases from J; bases unmatched to any gene: 8. CDR3 region: CASSASWGGYNEQFF. CDR3 sequence (DNA): TGCGCCAGCAGCGCATCATGGGGGGGATACAATGAGCAGTTCTTC. Full variable domain (rest looked up from reference TRBV5-1 and TRBJ2-1): KAGVTQTPRYLIKTRGQQVTLSCSPISGHRSVSWYQQTPGQGLQFLFEYFSETQRNKGNFPGRFSGRQFSNSRSEMNVSTLELGDSALYLCASSASWGGYNEQFFGPGTRLTVL.

The V and J genes are TRBV5-1 and TRBJ2-1; D is unclear. The germline gives CDR1 SGHRS, CDR2 YFSETQ. CDR3 length: 16 residues. Trimming pared 0 bases from V and 7 bases from J, leaving 17 bases between. The CDR3 coding sequence is TGCGCCAGCAGCTTGGCAACAGCCGCTCGCACTAATGAGCAGTTCTTC. Its protein product is CASSLATAARTNEQFF.

The V gene is TRBV9, the J gene TRBJ1-1, with a weak D call TRBD1 (6 bases). V lost 4 bases and J lost 5, with 12 bases in between. CDR3 size: 13 residues. The germline V gene encodes CDR1 SGDLS and CDR2 YYNGEE. The CDR3 coding sequence is TGTGCCAGCAGCATCATGACAGGAACTGAAGCTTTCTTT. As protein: CASSIMTGTEAFF.

The chain couples TRBV27 to TRBJ2-7; D is unresolved. This CDR3 spans 15 amino acids. The germline V and J ends were trimmed by 4 bases and 0 bases, with 13 bases remaining between them. Germline CDR1 and CDR2: MNHEY and SMNVEV (reference sequence). The CDR3 loop reads CASSSLPMSSYEQYF. The DNA of the CDR3 is TGTGCCAGCAGTTCCCTCCCGATGAGCTCCTACGAGCAGTACTTC.